This record concerns one TCR beta chain sequence. Its antigen is not identified. These data come from a study of metastatic and nonmetastatic thyroid tumors. The wider study: Repertoire comparison spanned blood and tumor or nodule tissue of malignant and benign thyroid patients. General study findings and limits: Compared with benign nodules, malignant thyroid tumors were reported to have significantly higher TCR beta diversity in both blood and tumor.

From germline, CDR1 is MGHRA and CDR2 YSYEKL. The CDR3 is made up of 17 amino acids. Germline trimming cut 0 bases from V and 6 bases from J; bases unmatched to any gene: 14. Thyroid surgery had not been preceded by any treatment in any patient. Source study methods: Between-group CDR3 differences, defined by clinicopathological status, yielded a distant-metastasis classifier for papillary thyroid cancer. TCRdb redid the clone calls on the PCR reads using MiXCR. None of the V and J calls come from the authors' own analysis; TCRdb made them. This sample has about 38,000 clones, with around 47% found just once.

This receptor was identified in a male donor with papillary thyroid cancer or a benign thyroid nodule (not recorded which). Some clones in this sample may be carry-over from other donors' samples. Material: tumor tissue. The genes are TRBV4-1 and TRBJ2-7; TRBD2 matches at 7 bases. The CDR3 spells CASSQDPRSGLRVEQYF. The CDR3 nucleotides are TGCGCCAGCAGCCAAGATCCACGCTCGGGACTACGCGTCGAGCAGTACTTC.